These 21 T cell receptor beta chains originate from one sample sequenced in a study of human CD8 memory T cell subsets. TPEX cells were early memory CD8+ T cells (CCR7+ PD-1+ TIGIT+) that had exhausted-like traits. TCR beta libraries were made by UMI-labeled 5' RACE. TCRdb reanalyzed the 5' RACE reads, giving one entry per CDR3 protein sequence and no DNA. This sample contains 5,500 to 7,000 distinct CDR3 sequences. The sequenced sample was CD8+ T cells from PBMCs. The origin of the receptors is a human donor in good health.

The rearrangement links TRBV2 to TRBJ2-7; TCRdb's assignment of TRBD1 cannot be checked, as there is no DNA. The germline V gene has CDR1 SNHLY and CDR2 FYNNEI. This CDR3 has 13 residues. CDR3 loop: CASIEQGVVEQYF. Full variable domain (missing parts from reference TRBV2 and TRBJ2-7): EPEVTQTPSHQVTQMGQEVILRCVPISNHLYFYWYRQILGQKVEFLVSFYNNEISEKSEIFDDQFSVERPDGSNFTLKIRSTKLEDSAMYFCASIEQGVVEQYFGPGTRLTVT.

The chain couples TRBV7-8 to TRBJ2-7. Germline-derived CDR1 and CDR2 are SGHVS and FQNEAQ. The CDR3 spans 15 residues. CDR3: CASSVGGLGTYEQYF.

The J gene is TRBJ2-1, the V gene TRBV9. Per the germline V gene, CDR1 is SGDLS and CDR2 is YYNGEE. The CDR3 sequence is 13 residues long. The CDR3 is CASSPYLDNEQFF. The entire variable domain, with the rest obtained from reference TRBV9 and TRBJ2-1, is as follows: DSGVTQTPKHLITATGQRVTLRCSPRSGDLSVYWYQQSLDQGLQFLIQYYNGEERAKGNILERFSAQQFPDLHSELNLSSLELGDSALYFCASSPYLDNEQFFGPGTRLTVL.

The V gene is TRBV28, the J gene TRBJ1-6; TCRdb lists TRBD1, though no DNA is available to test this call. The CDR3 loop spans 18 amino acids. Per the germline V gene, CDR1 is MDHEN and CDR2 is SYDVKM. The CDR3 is CATYVGQGAARYNSPLHF.

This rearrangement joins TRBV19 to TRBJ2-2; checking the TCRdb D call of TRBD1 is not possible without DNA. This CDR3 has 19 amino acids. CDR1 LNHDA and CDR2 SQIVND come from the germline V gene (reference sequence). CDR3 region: CASSNRAFIGGQYPGELFF. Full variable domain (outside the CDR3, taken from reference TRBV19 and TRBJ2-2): DGGITQSPKYLFRKEGQNVTLSCEQNLNHDAMYWYRQDPGQGLRLIYYSQIVNDFQKGDIAEGYSVSREKKESFPLTVTSAQKNPTAFYLCASSNRAFIGGQYPGELFFGEGSRLTVL.

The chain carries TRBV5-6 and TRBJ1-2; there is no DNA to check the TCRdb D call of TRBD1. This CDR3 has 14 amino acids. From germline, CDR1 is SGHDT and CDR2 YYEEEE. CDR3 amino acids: CASTPPGADYGYTF.

The CDR3 sequence is CASSQDPTGGVYEQYF. The chain employs TRBV4-1 and TRBJ2-7; the D call from TCRdb, TRBD1, cannot be confirmed without DNA. This CDR3 has 16 residues. The germline gives CDR1 MGHRA, CDR2 YSYEKL.

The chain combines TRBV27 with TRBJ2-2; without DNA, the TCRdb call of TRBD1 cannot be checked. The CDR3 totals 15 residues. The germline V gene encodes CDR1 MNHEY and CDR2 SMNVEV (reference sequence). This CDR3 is CASRTGTGVTGELFF.

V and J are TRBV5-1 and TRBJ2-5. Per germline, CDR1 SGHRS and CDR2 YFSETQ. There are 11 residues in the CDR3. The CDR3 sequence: CASSLDETQYF.

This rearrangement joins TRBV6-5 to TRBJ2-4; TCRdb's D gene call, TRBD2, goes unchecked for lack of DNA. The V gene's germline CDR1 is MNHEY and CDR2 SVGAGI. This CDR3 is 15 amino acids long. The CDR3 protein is CASSYSSGRAGIQYF.

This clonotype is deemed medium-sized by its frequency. CDR3 residues: CASSLEGGDQPQHF. The chain couples TRBV7-6 to TRBJ1-5; the TRBD1 assignment by TCRdb is unverifiable without DNA. Germline CDR1 reads SGHVS; CDR2 reads FNYEAQ. This CDR3 region has 14 residues. Looking up the rest from reference TRBV7-6 and TRBJ1-5 gives the full variable domain: GAGVSQSPRYKVTKRGQDVALRCDPISGHVSLYWYRQALGQGPEFLTYFNYEAQQDKSGLPNDRFSAERPEGSISTLTIQRTEQRDSAMYRCASSLEGGDQPQHFGDGTRLSIL.

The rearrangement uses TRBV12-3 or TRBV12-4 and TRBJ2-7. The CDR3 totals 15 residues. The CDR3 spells CASSLGAGILHEQYF.

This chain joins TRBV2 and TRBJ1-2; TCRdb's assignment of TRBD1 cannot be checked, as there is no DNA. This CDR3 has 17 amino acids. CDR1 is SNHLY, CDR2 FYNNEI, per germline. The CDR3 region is CASSEAPWDRASYGYTF.

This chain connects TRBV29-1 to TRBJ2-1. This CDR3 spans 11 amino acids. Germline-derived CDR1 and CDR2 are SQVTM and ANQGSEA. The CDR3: CSVDATNEQFF.

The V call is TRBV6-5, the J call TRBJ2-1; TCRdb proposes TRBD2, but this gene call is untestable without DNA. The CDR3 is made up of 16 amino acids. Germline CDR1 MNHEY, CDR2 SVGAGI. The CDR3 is CASSLTSGSYYNEQFF.

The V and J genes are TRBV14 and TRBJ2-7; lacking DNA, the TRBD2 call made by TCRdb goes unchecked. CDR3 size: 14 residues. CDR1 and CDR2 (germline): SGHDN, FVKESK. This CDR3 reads CASSQWEGGYEQYF.

The CDR3 is CASSRPGLAGVKYF. This sequence joins TRBV7-9 and TRBJ2-7; TCRdb designates TRBD2, a call that cannot be tested without DNA. The CDR3 totals 14 residues. Looked up from germline, CDR1 is SEHNR and CDR2 is FQNEAQ (reference sequence).

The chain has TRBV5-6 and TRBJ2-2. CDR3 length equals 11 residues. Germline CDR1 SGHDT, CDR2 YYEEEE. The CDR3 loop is CASSLIGELFF.

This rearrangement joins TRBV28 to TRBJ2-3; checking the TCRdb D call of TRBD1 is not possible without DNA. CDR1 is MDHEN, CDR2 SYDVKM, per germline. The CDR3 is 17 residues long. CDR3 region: CASHAQLEGFFTDTQYF. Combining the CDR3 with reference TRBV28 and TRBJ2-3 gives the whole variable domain DVKVTQSSRYLVKRTGEKVFLECVQDMDHENMFWYRQDPGLGLRLIYFSYDVKMKEKGDIPEGYSVSREKKERFSLILESASTNQTSMYLCASHAQLEGFFTDTQYFGPGTRLTVL.

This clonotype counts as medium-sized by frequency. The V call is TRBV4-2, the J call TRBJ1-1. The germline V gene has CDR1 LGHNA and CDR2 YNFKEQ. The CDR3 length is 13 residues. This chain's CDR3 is CASSQGGFTEAFF.

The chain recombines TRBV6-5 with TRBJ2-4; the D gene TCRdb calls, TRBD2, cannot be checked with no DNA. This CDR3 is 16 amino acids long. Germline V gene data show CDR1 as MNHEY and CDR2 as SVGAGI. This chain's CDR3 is CASRQGLAGGKNIQYF.